This TCR beta chain emerged from a study of control samples from healthy donors and cancer patients. The method was immunoSEQ multiplex PCR; TCRdb's version includes in-frame clones alone and lacks a portion of them. Found here are about 170,000 clones, 80% to 90% of them singletons; the top ten hold around 13%. In germline, CDR1 is MNHEY, CDR2 SMNVEV (reference sequence). V was clipped by 3 bases and J by 2 bases; unmatched bases: 3. CDR3 length: 15 amino acids. The V gene is TRBV27, the J gene TRBJ2-1, with 8 positions matching TRBD2. What was sequenced was blood. This receptor was identified in a man aged 25 to 40 in good health. The CDR3 reads CASSFDSGTYNEQFF. CDR3 sequence (DNA): TGTGCCAGCAGTTTTGATAGCGGGACCTACAATGAGCAGTTCTTC.